This TCR beta chain was documented in a study of cytomegalovirus exposure and HLA in healthy donors. Study in general: There were 100 million to 130 million unique TCR beta sequences, drawn from about 179 million T cells, in an earlier analysis. General observations from the study: It has been reported that TCR beta sequences accurately predicted the HLA-A and HLA-B alleles of most subjects. V- and J-gene trimming in TCR beta was tied to a missense DCLRE1C variant by an analysis performed later.

In the PCR, 60 Vbeta and 13 Jbeta primers were used. Profiling relied on immunoSEQ multiplex PCR, and the TCRdb table lists in-frame clones only, not all of them. The data contain about 150,000 clones, about 71% of them singletons. A word on this clone: Its specificity is unknown.

The CDR3 runs to 15 residues. The V gene end was trimmed by 6 bases and the J gene end by 1 base; junction bases not matched to a gene: 8. Germline CDR1 ENHRY, CDR2 SYGVKD. This chain links TRBV10-3 with TRBJ1-1; 7 bases fit TRBD1. This receptor was taken from a woman between 55 and 75 years old in good health and CMV-seropositive. The sequenced material came from PBMCs. The CDR3 protein is CAIRGGQNRNTEAFF. CDR3 nucleotide sequence: TGTGCCATCAGAGGGGGACAGAATAGGAACACTGAAGCTTTCTTT.